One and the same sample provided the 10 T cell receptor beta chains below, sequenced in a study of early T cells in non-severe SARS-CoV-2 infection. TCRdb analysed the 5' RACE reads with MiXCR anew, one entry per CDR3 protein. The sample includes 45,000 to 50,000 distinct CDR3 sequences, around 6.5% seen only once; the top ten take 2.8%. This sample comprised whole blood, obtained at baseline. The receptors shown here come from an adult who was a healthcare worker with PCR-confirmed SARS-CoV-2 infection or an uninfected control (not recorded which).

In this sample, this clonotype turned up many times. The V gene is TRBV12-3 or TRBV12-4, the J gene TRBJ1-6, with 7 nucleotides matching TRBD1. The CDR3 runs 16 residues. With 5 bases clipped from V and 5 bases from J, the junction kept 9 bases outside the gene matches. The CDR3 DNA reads TGTGCCAGCAGTCCTCGATTGGGACAGAATAATTCACCCCTCCACTTT. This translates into CASSPRLGQNNSPLHF.

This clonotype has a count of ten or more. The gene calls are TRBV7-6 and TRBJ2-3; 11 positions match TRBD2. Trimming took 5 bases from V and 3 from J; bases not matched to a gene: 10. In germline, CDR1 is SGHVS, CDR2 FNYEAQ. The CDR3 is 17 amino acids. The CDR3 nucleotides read TGTGCCAGCAGCCAAATCCCTAGCGGGGGGCGGACAGATACGCAGTATTTT. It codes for CASSQIPSGGRTDTQYF.

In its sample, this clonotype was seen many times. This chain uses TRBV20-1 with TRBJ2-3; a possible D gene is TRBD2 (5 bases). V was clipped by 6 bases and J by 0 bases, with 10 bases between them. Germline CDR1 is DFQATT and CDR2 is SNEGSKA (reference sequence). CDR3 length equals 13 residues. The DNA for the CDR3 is TGCAGTGCGGTGTTAGCGAGCACAGATACGCAGTATTTT. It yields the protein CSAVLASTDTQYF.

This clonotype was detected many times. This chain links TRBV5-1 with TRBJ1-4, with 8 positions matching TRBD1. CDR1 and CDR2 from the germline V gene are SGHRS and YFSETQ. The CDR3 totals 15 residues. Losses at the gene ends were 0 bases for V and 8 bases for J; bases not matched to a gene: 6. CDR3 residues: CASSLANDRGEKLFF. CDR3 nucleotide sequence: TGCGCCAGCAGCTTGGCCAACGACAGGGGCGAAAAACTGTTTTTT. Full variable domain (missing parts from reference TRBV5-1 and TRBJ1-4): KAGVTQTPRYLIKTRGQQVTLSCSPISGHRSVSWYQQTPGQGLQFLFEYFSETQRNKGNFPGRFSGRQFSNSRSEMNVSTLELGDSALYLCASSLANDRGEKLFFGSGTQLSVL.

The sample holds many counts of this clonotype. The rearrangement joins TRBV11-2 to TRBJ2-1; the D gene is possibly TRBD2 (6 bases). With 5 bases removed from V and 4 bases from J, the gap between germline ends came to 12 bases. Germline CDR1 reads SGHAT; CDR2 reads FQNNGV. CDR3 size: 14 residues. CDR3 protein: CASSVSGEYNEQFF. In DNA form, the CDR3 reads TGTGCCAGCAGCGTTAGCGGTGAGTACAATGAGCAGTTCTTC.

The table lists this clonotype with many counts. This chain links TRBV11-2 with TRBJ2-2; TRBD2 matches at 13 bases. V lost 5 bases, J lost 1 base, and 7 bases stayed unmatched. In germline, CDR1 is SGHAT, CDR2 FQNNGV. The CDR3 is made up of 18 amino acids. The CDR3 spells CASSPRLAGGRNTGELFF. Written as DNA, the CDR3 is TGTGCCAGCAGCCCCAGACTAGCGGGGGGAAGGAACACCGGGGAGCTGTTTTTT. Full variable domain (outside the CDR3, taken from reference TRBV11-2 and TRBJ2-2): EAGVAQSPRYKIIEKRQSVAFWCNPISGHATLYWYQQILGQGPKLLIQFQNNGVVDDSQLPKDRFSAERLKGVDSTLKIQPAKLEDSAVYLCASSPRLAGGRNTGELFFGEGSRLTVL.

In DNA form, the CDR3 reads TGTGCCAGCAGCCTGGAGGGATTGGAGCCCCAGCATTTT. Protein product: CASSLEGLEPQHF. The chain employs TRBV11-2 and TRBJ1-5; no firm D call. V lost 5 bases to trimming and J lost 8 bases, with 13 bases between them. The germline CDR1 and CDR2 sequences are SGHAT and FQNNGV. The length of the CDR3 is 13 residues. Supplemented by reference TRBV11-2 and TRBJ1-5, the full variable domain reads EAGVAQSPRYKIIEKRQSVAFWCNPISGHATLYWYQQILGQGPKLLIQFQNNGVVDDSQLPKDRFSAERLKGVDSTLKIQPAKLEDSAVYLCASSLEGLEPQHFGDGTRLSIL.

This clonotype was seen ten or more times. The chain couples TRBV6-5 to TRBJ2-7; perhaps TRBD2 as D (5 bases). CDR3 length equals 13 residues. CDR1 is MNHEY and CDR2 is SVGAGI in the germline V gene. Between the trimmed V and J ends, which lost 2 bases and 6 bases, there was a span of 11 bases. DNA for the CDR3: TGTGCCAGCAGTTACACTAGGGCTCGCGAGCAGTACTTC. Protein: CASSYTRAREQYF.

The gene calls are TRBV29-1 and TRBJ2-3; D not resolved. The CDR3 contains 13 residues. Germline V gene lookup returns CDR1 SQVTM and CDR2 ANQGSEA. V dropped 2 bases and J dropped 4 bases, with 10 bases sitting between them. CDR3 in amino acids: CSVETTSSDTQYF. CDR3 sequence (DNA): TGCAGCGTTGAAACGACCTCCTCAGATACGCAGTATTTT.

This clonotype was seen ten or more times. CDR3 coding DNA: TGTGCCAGCAGTTGGGACAGGGGAGGCTCCGGGGAGCTGTTTTTT. Amino acids: CASSWDRGGSGELFF. The V and J genes are TRBV2 and TRBJ2-2, with 10 bases identical to TRBD1. This CDR3 is built from 15 residues. Germline lookup yields CDR1 SNHLY and CDR2 FYNNEI. The V gene end was trimmed by 5 bases and the J gene end by 6 bases; junction bases not matched to a gene: 6.